This TCR beta chain came from a study of control samples from healthy donors and cancer patients. Only in-frame clones appear in the TCRdb table, and some are missing; sequencing was by immunoSEQ multiplex PCR. The table lists about 120,000 clones, approximately 95% of them singletons. The junction had 4 bases not matched to a gene; V was cut back by 4 bases and J by 3 bases. The CDR3 loop spans 14 amino acids. The germline V gene encodes CDR1 GTSNPN and CDR2 SVGIG (reference sequence). The clonotype comes from a man between 25 and 39 years old in good health. The rearrangement uses TRBV30 and TRBJ1-3; 9 bases are shared with TRBD1. The specimen was blood. In nucleotides, the CDR3 is TGTGCCTGGAAAAACAGGGGGCATGGAAACACCATATATTTT. Translated: CAWKNRGHGNTIYF. Filled out from reference TRBV30 and TRBJ1-3, the complete variable domain reads SQTIHQWPATLVQPVGSPLSLECTVEGTSNPNLYWYRQAAGRGLQLLFYSVGIGQISSEVPQNLSASRPQDRQFILSSKKLLLSDSGFYLCAWKNRGHGNTIYFGEGSWLTVV.